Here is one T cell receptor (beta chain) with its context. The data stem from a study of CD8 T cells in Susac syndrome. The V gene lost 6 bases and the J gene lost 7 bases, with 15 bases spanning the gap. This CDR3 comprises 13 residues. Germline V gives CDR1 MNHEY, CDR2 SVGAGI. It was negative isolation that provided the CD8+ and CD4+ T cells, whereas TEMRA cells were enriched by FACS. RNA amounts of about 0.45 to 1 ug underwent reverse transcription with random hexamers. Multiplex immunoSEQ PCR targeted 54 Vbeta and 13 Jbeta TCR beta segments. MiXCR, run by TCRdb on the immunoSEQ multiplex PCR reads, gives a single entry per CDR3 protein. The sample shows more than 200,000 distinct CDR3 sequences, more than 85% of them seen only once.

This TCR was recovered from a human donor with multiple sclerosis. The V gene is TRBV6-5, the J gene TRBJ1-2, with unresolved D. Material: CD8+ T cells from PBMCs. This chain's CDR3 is CASSDMTIGGYTF. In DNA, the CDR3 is TGTGCCAGCAGCGATATGACGATAGGTGGCTACACCTTC.